The rows below give T cell receptor beta chains drawn from one sample of a study of T cell changes during pregnancy in multiple sclerosis. The repertoire was sequenced with immunoSEQ multiplex PCR; TCRdb's copy has only in-frame clones and lacks some. The data contain about 50,000 clones, about 93% of them singletons. The material was CD4+ T cells from peripheral blood mononuclear cells, obtained in the second trimester of pregnancy. The receptors come from a female donor with multiple sclerosis, enrolled in a pregnancy study. Each CDR3 is given with its conserved first and last residue. A D gene is named only where the DNA matches it firmly. For some rows the clone size is stated as once, few or many, or as a class when expanded; others skip it.

abundance	len	v_gene	d_gene	j_gene	CDR3nt	CDR3aa
-	13	TRBV7-2	TRBD1	TRBJ1-1	TGTGCCAGCAGCTACAGGGGGAAAGCCGAAGCTTTCTTT	CASSYRGKAEAFF
-	14	TRBV2	-	TRBJ1-4	TGTGCCAGCACTGAGATGGGGGGATATGAAAAACTGTTTTTT	CASTEMGGYEKLFF
-	16	TRBV7-3	TRBD2	TRBJ2-3	TGTGCCAGCAGCTTAAATCGCGCGGGAGCGGGAGATACGCAGTATTTT	CASSLNRAGAGDTQYF
-	12	TRBV5-1	-	TRBJ1-1	TGCGCCAGCAGCTCAATGGACTGGGTAGCTTTCTTT	CASSSMDWVAFF
-	14	TRBV5-4	TRBD2	TRBJ2-5	TGTGCCAGCAGCTTTGCGGGGGGGAAGGAGACCCAGTACTTC	CASSFAGGKETQYF
-	14	TRBV5-4	TRBD2	TRBJ2-5	TGTGCCAGCAGCTCGGGGGGGCTCGGTGAGACCCAGTACTTC	CASSSGGLGETQYF
-	16	TRBV5-6	-	TRBJ1-3	TGTGCCAGCAGCTTGGGGAGCCTTAGCTCTGGAAACACCATATATTTT	CASSLGSLSSGNTIYF
-	17	TRBV2	TRBD1	TRBJ1-3	TGTGCCAGCAGTGAAGACAGGGGCATTAGTTCTGGAAACACCATATATTTT	CASSEDRGISSGNTIYF
-	15	TRBV19	TRBD2	TRBJ2-1	TGTGCCAGTAGTAGGACTAGCGGGGCCAACAATGAGCAGTTCTTC	CASSRTSGANNEQFF
-	16	TRBV5-1	TRBD2	TRBJ2-3	TGCGCCAGCAGCCGGACTAGCGGGGGGCTAGGAGATACGCAGTATTTT	CASSRTSGGLGDTQYF
-	13	TRBV7-9	-	TRBJ2-7	TGTGCCAGCAGCTTCTCAGGGGGGTACGAGCAGTACTTC	CASSFSGGYEQYF
-	13	TRBV10-3	TRBD1	TRBJ1-3	TGTGCCTCCAGGGGGGCCTCTGGAAACACCATATATTTT	CASRGASGNTIYF
-	13	TRBV19	TRBD1	TRBJ2-3	TGTGCCTCGCGGACAGGGTTTTCAGATACGCAGTATTTT	CASRTGFSDTQYF
-	13	TRBV6-1	-	TRBJ1-4	TGTGCCAGCAGGACAGGCCTTTATGAAAAACTGTTTTTT	CASRTGLYEKLFF
-	10	TRBV20-1	-	TRBJ1-2	TGCAGTGGTTGGAGGAATGGCTACACCTTC	CSGWRNGYTF
-	15	TRBV6-5	-	TRBJ2-2	TGTGCCAGCAGGGCCCGGACAGCCTTCACCGGGGAGCTGTTTTTT	CASRARTAFTGELFF
-	14	TRBV28	-	TRBJ1-2	TGTGCCAGCAGTTCGATCGCAGGGGTGTATGGCTACACCTTC	CASSSIAGVYGYTF
-	15	TRBV19	-	TRBJ2-1	TGTGCCAGTAGTATTGCAGGCGGGACAGACAATGAGCAGTTCTTC	CASSIAGGTDNEQFF
-	15	TRBV5-1	-	TRBJ1-2	TGCGCCAGCAGCTTAAATTTCGCGGCGGGGGATGGCTACACCTTC	CASSLNFAAGDGYTF
-	13	TRBV5-6	-	TRBJ2-5	TGTGCCAGCAGCAAAAAATCGAGAGGGTTCCAGTACTTC	CASSKKSRGFQYF
-	14	TRBV27	-	TRBJ2-3	TGTGCCAGCAGTTTAAGAGGGAGGACAGATACGCAGTATTTT	CASSLRGRTDTQYF
-	15	TRBV30	TRBD1	TRBJ2-5	TGTGCCTGGAGGCCCTTACAGGGGGCGAGAGAGACCCAGTACTTC	CAWRPLQGARETQYF
-	15	TRBV7-2	TRBD1	TRBJ2-7	TGTGCCAGCAGCCGATCCGGGACAGGGGTCTACGAGCAGTACTTC	CASSRSGTGVYEQYF
-	16	TRBV7-9	-	TRBJ1-3	TGTGCCAGCAGCTCCACCCCGGGGGGGGGAGGAAACACCATATATTTT	CASSSTPGGGGNTIYF
-	15	TRBV4-2	-	TRBJ1-3	TGTGCCAGCAGCCAAGGGGGGGAGCCTGGAAACACCATATATTTT	CASSQGGEPGNTIYF
few	14	TRBV7-9	TRBD1	TRBJ2-7	TGTGCCAGCAGCCCCGGACAGGGGAGGCACGAGCAGTACTTC	CASSPGQGRHEQYF
-	15	TRBV7-8	-	TRBJ2-2	TGTGCCAGCAGCTTAGACAGGGTACTGAGCGGGGAGCTGTTTTTT	CASSLDRVLSGELFF
-	15	TRBV7-3	TRBD2	TRBJ2-3	TGTGCCAGCAGCGAGCAGCGGGGGCGGACAGATACGCAGTATTTT	CASSEQRGRTDTQYF
-	13	TRBV5-1	-	TRBJ2-5	TGCGCCAGCAGCGCCTACAGGGCGGAGACCCAGTACTTC	CASSAYRAETQYF
-	16	TRBV28	-	TRBJ1-6	TGTGCCAGCAGTTCCCCACTCCAGGGATCCTTTTCACCCCTCCACTTT	CASSSPLQGSFSPLHF
once	12	TRBV29-1	-	TRBJ2-1	TGCAGCGTTGTGTTCCACTCCGGGTATCGGTTCTTC	CSVVFHSGYRFF
-	16	TRBV9	TRBD1	TRBJ2-3	TGTGCCAGCAGCGCATGGCCGGGACAGGGCACAGATACGCAGTATTTT	CASSAWPGQGTDTQYF
-	14	TRBV5-1	-	TRBJ2-5	TGCGCCCCCAAGTGGGCGGGTGATCAAGAGACCCAGTACTTC	CAPKWAGDQETQYF
-	13	TRBV2	-	TRBJ1-1	TGTGCCAGCAGCGTACAACCGAACACTGAAGCTTTCTTT	CASSVQPNTEAFF
-	14	TRBV11-2	TRBD1	TRBJ1-1	TGTGCCAGCAGCCTGACAGGGGTGGACACTGAAGCTTTCTTT	CASSLTGVDTEAFF
few	11	TRBV11-2	-	TRBJ1-2	TGTGCCAGTCAGGGGAGGGATGGCTACACCTTC	CASQGRDGYTF
-	15	TRBV19	-	TRBJ1-5	TGTGCCACCCGGAGCAGGGGATTCATGGTTCAGCCCCAGCATTTT	CATRSRGFMVQPQHF
-	14	TRBV11-3	-	TRBJ2-4	TGTGCCAGCAGCTCGCGGAGCAGCAAAAACATTCAGTACTTC	CASSSRSSKNIQYF
-	13	TRBV6-5	TRBD1	TRBJ2-7	TGTGCCAGCAGACCGGGACAGGGGAGGGAGCAGTACTTC	CASRPGQGREQYF